Detailed here is one T cell receptor beta chain. The data stem from a study of T cells after somatic rescue of genetic block. Repertoires were generated with immunoSEQ multiplex PCR, while TCRdb's copy carries only in-frame clones and drops some. The table records 7,500 or so clones, about 80% of them present only once. CDR1 and CDR2 (germline): SGHRS, YFSETQ. V lost 4 bases, J lost 2 bases, and 16 bases lay in between. The CDR3 covers 15 residues. The source is a boy younger than 18. V gene TRBV5-1 combines with J gene TRBJ2-7, with D uncertain. The specimen sequenced was peripheral blood mononuclear cells (PBMCs). The CDR3, as DNA: TGCGCCAGCAGCCCTTGGGTCCAAAGCCCCTACGAGCAGTACTTC. Protein sequence: CASSPWVQSPYEQYF.